Given below is one TCR beta chain in context. What it binds is unknown. Sequencing was performed with immunoSEQ multiplex PCR; in TCRdb, only in-frame clones are kept and a portion is missing. Among over 65,000 clones listed, 79% were seen once. This record belongs to a study of cytotoxic CD8 clonotypes in ibrutinib-treated CLL. Study details: Across samples, productive templates numbered over 200,000 and productive rearrangements reached over 90,000 on average. Study-level results: Rising at ibrutinib response, clonality subsequently fell back toward baseline at progression.

Losses at the gene ends were 4 bases for V and 0 bases for J; bases not matched to a gene: 2. This CDR3 is 14 amino acids long. Germline V gene data show CDR1 as SGHRS and CDR2 as YFSETQ. The source material was PBMCs, sampled after 12 months of ibrutinib treatment. The origin of this receptor is a human donor with chronic lymphocytic leukemia. This chain joins TRBV5-1 and TRBJ1-1; 8 bases line up with TRBD1. CDR3 region: CASSATGVNTEAFF. DNA of the CDR3: TGCGCCAGCAGCGCGACAGGGGTGAACACTGAAGCTTTCTTT.